These T cell receptor beta chains were read from a single sample in a study of T cells expressing NK-cell markers. After re-calling the 5' RACE reads, TCRdb lists one entry per CDR3 protein, DNA absent. The sample has around 110,000 distinct CDR3 sequences; the top ten hold approximately 18%. The specimen was blood T cells: a sorted CD56 or NKG2C T cell subset, CD4+ or CD8+ T cells, or bulk PBMC T cells (not recorded which). The receptors here all came from a woman between 18 and 70 years old in good health. Both conserved end residues are part of each CDR3. Size tells how often a clone was seen (once, few, many) or the class of an expanded clone, and some rows leave it out.

J: TRBJ2-2
size: -
V: TRBV6-5
CDR3: CASSHDRGYTLNTGELFF

J: TRBJ1-3
size: -
V: TRBV6-5
CDR3: CASSYVFSGIPDSGNTIYF

J: TRBJ1-5
size: -
V: TRBV3-1
CDR3: CASSHEGRGLTNQPQHF

J: TRBJ2-7
size: -
V: TRBV6-5
CDR3: CASSYGGQGAYEQYF

J: TRBJ1-3
size: -
V: TRBV6-1
CDR3: CASSPMLQNTIYF

J: TRBJ2-6
size: -
V: TRBV3-1
CDR3: CASSQAGERANVLTF

J: TRBJ2-1
size: -
V: TRBV19
CDR3: CASSIPTQRGSYNEQFF

J: TRBJ2-1
size: -
V: TRBV7-3
CDR3: CASSLIAGGNEQFF

J: TRBJ1-1
size: -
V: TRBV4-3
CDR3: CASSQGLRDLEAFF

J: TRBJ2-1
size: -
V: TRBV18
CDR3: CASSASGTGKYNEQFF

J: TRBJ1-1
size: -
V: TRBV20-1
CDR3: CSAREWKTEAFF

J: TRBJ2-1
size: -
V: TRBV24-1
CDR3: CATSDFDDASYNEQFF

J: TRBJ2-3
size: -
V: TRBV27
CDR3: CASSLYPGGPDTQYF

J: TRBJ2-3
size: -
V: TRBV12-3/TRBV12-4
CDR3: CASSISEAGGRDTQYF

J: TRBJ2-2
size: -
V: TRBV3-1
CDR3: CASSRGQLVTNTGELFF

J: TRBJ2-3
size: -
V: TRBV9
CDR3: CASSVGADTQYF

J: TRBJ1-5
size: -
V: TRBV15
CDR3: CATSRDREDGQPQHF

J: TRBJ2-6
size: -
V: TRBV9
CDR3: CASSVGAGANVLTF

J: TRBJ2-2
size: -
V: TRBV7-6
CDR3: CASSSTGDGIGELFF

J: TRBJ2-1
size: -
V: TRBV12-3/TRBV12-4
CDR3: CASRSGTRYNEQFF

J: TRBJ2-2
size: -
V: TRBV13
CDR3: CASSSTGMSAGELFF

J: TRBJ2-1
size: -
V: TRBV12-3/TRBV12-4
CDR3: CASSFRLAGGPSYNEQFF

J: TRBJ2-7
size: -
V: TRBV6-5
CDR3: CASEQNYEQYF

J: TRBJ1-1
size: -
V: TRBV14
CDR3: CASSQDRTGVNTEAFF

J: TRBJ2-2
size: -
V: TRBV28
CDR3: CASSLTATGELFF

J: TRBJ1-1
size: -
V: TRBV7-3
CDR3: CASSVAGGNTEAFF

J: TRBJ2-1
size: -
V: TRBV4-3
CDR3: CASSQDSSRYNEQFF

J: TRBJ2-1
size: -
V: TRBV4-3
CDR3: CASSQDGLGNNEQFF

J: TRBJ2-5
size: -
V: TRBV5-6
CDR3: CASSLRPDQETQYF

J: TRBJ2-3
size: -
V: TRBV28
CDR3: CASSLLAGFADTQYF

J: TRBJ2-5
size: -
V: TRBV7-3
CDR3: CASSLGAEQETQYF

J: TRBJ2-7
size: -
V: TRBV29-1
CDR3: CSGTAGQLYEQYF

J: TRBJ2-2
size: -
V: TRBV24-1
CDR3: CATSDLDRGPTGELFF

J: TRBJ2-1
size: -
V: TRBV4-2
CDR3: CASSQERQGTSSYNEQFF

J: TRBJ2-1
size: -
V: TRBV12-5
CDR3: CASGLERGEGNEQFF

J: TRBJ2-5
size: -
V: TRBV20-1
CDR3: CSASLGFTSGGPGETQYF

J: TRBJ2-1
size: -
V: TRBV7-9
CDR3: CASSFTSGTYNEQFF

J: TRBJ2-1
size: -
V: TRBV27
CDR3: CASSALGSLSYNEQFF

J: TRBJ1-2
size: large
V: TRBV30
CDR3: CAWSEGEWSYGYTF

J: TRBJ2-7
size: -
V: TRBV7-2
CDR3: CASSLVNEQYF

J: TRBJ2-1
size: -
V: TRBV9
CDR3: CASSVTSGGANEQFF

J: TRBJ2-1
size: -
V: TRBV7-8
CDR3: CASSLWADHNEQFF

J: TRBJ2-1
size: -
V: TRBV20-1
CDR3: CSARDVAFLQFF

J: TRBJ1-1
size: -
V: TRBV5-6
CDR3: CASSLREDTEAFF

J: TRBJ2-1
size: -
V: TRBV7-3
CDR3: CASSLNRGGAYNEQFF

J: TRBJ2-7
size: -
V: TRBV4-1
CDR3: CASSHGGAAYEQYF

J: TRBJ1-1
size: -
V: TRBV30
CDR3: CAWSGSWGNTEAFF

J: TRBJ1-5
size: -
V: TRBV7-9
CDR3: CASSLAGNHQPQHF

J: TRBJ1-6
size: -
V: TRBV25-1
CDR3: CASSAYGGSPLHF

J: TRBJ1-2
size: -
V: TRBV6-5
CDR3: CASSYSTGGANYGYTF

J: TRBJ2-1
size: -
V: TRBV12-3/TRBV12-4
CDR3: CASSSGTAESF

J: TRBJ2-7
size: -
V: TRBV7-2
CDR3: CASSLSRQAYEQYF

J: TRBJ2-3
size: -
V: TRBV10-1
CDR3: CASSDFQRGSDTQYF

J: TRBJ2-1
size: -
V: TRBV12-3/TRBV12-4
CDR3: CASSAGPEQFF

J: TRBJ2-6
size: -
V: TRBV4-3
CDR3: CASSQEPEGAGANVLTF

J: TRBJ2-5
size: -
V: TRBV15
CDR3: CATSRDLAQETQYF

J: TRBJ2-7
size: -
V: TRBV20-1
CDR3: CSARITAGIYEQYF

J: TRBJ2-1
size: -
V: TRBV12-3/TRBV12-4
CDR3: CASSWLAGGNEQFF

J: TRBJ1-4
size: -
V: TRBV15
CDR3: CATRGPNEKLFF

J: TRBJ2-3
size: -
V: TRBV9
CDR3: CASSVAMVAGDTQYF